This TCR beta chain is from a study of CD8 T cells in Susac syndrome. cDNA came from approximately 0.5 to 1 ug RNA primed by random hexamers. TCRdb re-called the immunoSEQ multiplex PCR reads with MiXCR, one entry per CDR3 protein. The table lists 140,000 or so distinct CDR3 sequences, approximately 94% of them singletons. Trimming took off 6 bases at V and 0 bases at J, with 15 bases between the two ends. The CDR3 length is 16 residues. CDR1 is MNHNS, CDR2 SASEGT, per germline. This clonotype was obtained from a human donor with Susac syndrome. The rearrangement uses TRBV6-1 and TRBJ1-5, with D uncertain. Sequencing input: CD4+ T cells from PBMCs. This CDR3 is CASSAVGGSSNQPQHF. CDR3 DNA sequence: TGTGCCAGCAGCGCAGTGGGAGGGAGTAGCAATCAGCCCCAGCATTTT.